This T cell receptor beta chain was recorded in a study of shared clonotypes between healthy human individuals. Overall study results and limits: Generation probability values for non-shared clonotypes were lower than those for clonotypes shared by all four donors. Between a few donors, naive CD4 clonotypes were shared at a level of about 5%.

This clone was picked up one time. Its antigen is as yet unknown. Terminally differentiated effector memory CD45RA+ cells were left out of the naive CD8 fraction, which was CD45RO-negative and positively selected for CCR7. All the donors were Caucasian adults who lived in Nashville, Tennessee. V lost 7 bases and J lost 1, with 8 bases in between. The germline V gene encodes CDR1 MNHNS and CDR2 SASEGT. The CDR3 is 12 residues long. Profiled with immunoSEQ multiplex PCR; TCRdb holds only in-frame clones, not every one. The sample shows approximately 600,000 clones, 95% of them seen only once. The sequenced sample was naive CD8+ T cells sorted from blood. The clonotype comes from a woman aged 25 to 39 in good health. The chain joins TRBV6-1 to TRBJ2-7; D possibly corresponds to TRBD2 (6 bases). The CDR3 nucleotides are TGTGCCAGCACCGGGACTTCCTACGAGCAGTACTTC. Protein product: CASTGTSYEQYF.